One sample yielded the 20 T cell receptor beta chains listed below, sequenced in a study of blood T cells in healthy people across ages. The authors ran a second PCR of about 6 to 11 cycles using a sample-barcoded 5' primer and a J-beta primer mix. One entry per CDR3 protein, called by TCRdb with MiXCR from the 5' RACE reads. The sample lists around 1,700,000 distinct CDR3 sequences; approximately 30% were seen once. Material: blood. The source is a woman in her twenties or thirties in good health.

The chain recombines TRBV7-9 with TRBJ2-5; perhaps TRBD2 as D (5 bases). V gave up 2 bases and J gave up 5 bases, with 12 bases separating them. CDR1 and CDR2 (germline): SEHNR, FQNEAQ (reference sequence). CDR3 length: 14 amino acids. CDR3 DNA sequence: TGTGCCAGCAGCTTAAAGCAAGCGGTGGAGACCCAGTACTTC. This sequence encodes CASSLKQAVETQYF.

This clonotype was picked up many times. The genes are TRBV7-8 and TRBJ2-6, with D possibly being TRBD1 (5 bases). CDR3 length equals 16 residues. V was trimmed by 5 bases and J by 1 base, leaving 12 bases between them. CDR1 is SGHVS and CDR2 is FQNEAQ in the germline V gene. This CDR3 reads CASSLGRQSGANVLTF. The CDR3 nucleotides read TGTGCCAGCAGCCTAGGAAGACAGTCTGGGGCCAACGTCCTGACTTTC.

Ten or more counts support this clonotype. CDR3 in amino acids: CATSDPDTGQYF. CDR3 in DNA: TGTGCCACCAGTGACCCTGACACCGGGCAGTACTTC. V gene TRBV24-1 combines with J gene TRBJ2-5, with D uncertain. Trimming removed 4 bases at V and 11 bases at J, with 13 bases between. The CDR3 runs to 12 residues. Germline assignment: CDR1 KGHDR and CDR2 SFDVKD.

This clonotype was counted between two and nine times. The chain joins TRBV7-9 to TRBJ2-1; D unresolved. The CDR3 extends over 14 amino acids. Germline V CDR1 and CDR2: SEHNR, FQNEAQ (reference sequence). Trimming cost V 5 bases and J 4 bases, with 12 bases left between them. The CDR3 DNA sequence: TGTGCCAGCAGCCCTGAGACACAATACAATGAGCAGTTCTTC. This encodes CASSPETQYNEQFF.

The chain links TRBV6-6 to TRBJ2-2, with D perhaps TRBD2 (7 bases). Per germline, CDR1 MNHNY and CDR2 SVGAGI (reference sequence). This CDR3 contains 15 residues. Trimming stripped 5 bases from V and 2 bases from J, with 12 bases between. Here the CDR3 reads CASSGGGLNTGELFF. In DNA, the CDR3 is TGTGCCAGCAGTGGGGGGGGCCTAAACACCGGGGAGCTGTTTTTT.

The chain couples TRBV5-1 to TRBJ2-2; TRBD1 is a possible D gene (5 bases). Germline assignment: CDR1 SGHRS and CDR2 YFSETQ. Trimming shortened V by 6 bases and J by 2 bases, and 11 bases separated the two germline ends. This CDR3 contains 14 residues. Written as DNA, the CDR3 is TGCGCCAGCACTTTAGGGGCAAACACCGGGGAGCTGTTTTTT. It encodes CASTLGANTGELFF.

The J gene is TRBJ2-7, the V gene TRBV2, with D uncertain. Germline V gene sequence: CDR1 SNHLY, CDR2 FYNNEI. CDR3 size: 14 residues. The V end was cut by 0 bases, the J end by 3 bases, with 9 bases between. In DNA form, the CDR3 reads TGTGCCAGCAGTGAAGCCCCGGCAGACTACGAGCAGTACTTC. Its translation is CASSEAPADYEQYF.

This clonotype turned up a few times. The chain uses TRBV20-1 and TRBJ1-1; D unresolved. Per germline, CDR1 DFQATT and CDR2 SNEGSKA (reference sequence). Trimming left V 0 bases short and J 4 bases short, with 6 bases between. The CDR3 is 12 amino acids. The CDR3 DNA is TGCAGTGCTAGAGAAGGGCCCACTGAAGCTTTCTTT. It is translated as CSAREGPTEAFF.

The gene calls are TRBV24-1 and TRBJ2-2; D remains unclear. V lost 3 bases to trimming and J lost 6 bases, with 10 bases between them. The CDR3 contains 14 residues. Germline V CDR1 and CDR2: KGHDR, SFDVKD. CDR3 protein: CATSDPHGPGELFF. The CDR3 coding sequence is TGTGCCACCAGTGATCCCCATGGGCCCGGGGAGCTGTTTTTT.

This clonotype was observed many times. The chain uses TRBV20-1 and TRBJ1-1; the match to TRBD1 covers 9 bases. V dropped 1 base and J dropped 3; count of bases not matched to a gene: 3. The CDR3 runs 14 residues. The V gene's germline CDR1 is DFQATT and CDR2 SNEGSKA (reference sequence). The CDR3 region has the DNA TGCAGTGCTAGAGGGGGACAGGGCTACACTGAAGCTTTCTTT. Encoded protein: CSARGGQGYTEAFF.

V is TRBV21-1 and J is TRBJ2-3; the table's D call, TRBD1, has no DNA check behind it. TRBV21-1 is reported as a pseudogene. CDR3 size: 16 residues. The CDR3 DNA follows: TGTGCCAGCAGCGCCTGGGACCGATTGTCCACAGATACGCAGTATTTT. Amino acids: CASSAWDRLSTDTQYF.

This clonotype was counted a few times. V gene TRBV4-2 combines with J gene TRBJ2-5; 10 nucleotides match TRBD2. The junction had 12 bases not matched to a gene; V was cut back by 1 base and J by 4 bases. Germline values: CDR1 LGHNA, CDR2 YNFKEQ. CDR3 length: 18 amino acids. The CDR3 reads CASSQVGSGGARGETQYF. Written as DNA, the CDR3 is TGTGCCAGCAGCCAAGTCGGCAGCGGGGGGGCGAGAGGAGAGACCCAGTACTTC.

The chain has TRBV5-1 and TRBJ2-5; D ambiguous. V was cut by 7 bases and J by 11 bases, with 21 bases left in between. Germline V lookup: CDR1 SGHRS, CDR2 YFSETQ. The CDR3 sequence is 13 residues long. The CDR3 DNA sequence: TGCGCCAGCGCGGACCCGTCCGGCAATGAGCAGTACTTC. Protein sequence: CASADPSGNEQYF.

This clonotype was picked up a small number of times. The chain employs TRBV6-6 and TRBJ2-7; 8 bases map to TRBD1. V lost 4 bases and J lost 0; bases outside the gene matches: 8. This CDR3 region has 16 residues. From germline, CDR1 is MNHNY and CDR2 SVGAGI (reference sequence). CDR3 amino acids: CASSSSDRVYSYEQYF. CDR3 DNA: TGTGCCAGCAGTTCATCGGACAGGGTATACTCCTACGAGCAGTACTTC.

This chain connects TRBV4-1 to TRBJ2-1, with 9 bases identical to TRBD1. In germline, CDR1 is MGHRA, CDR2 YSYEKL. V shed 4 bases, J shed 6 bases, and the junction held 10 bases outside the gene matches. The CDR3 has 16 residues. CDR3 residues: CASSPRIGTGFNEQFF. The CDR3 bases are TGCGCCAGCAGCCCCCGAATCGGGACAGGGTTCAATGAGCAGTTCTTC.

Concerning this clonotype: A junction end diverges from the germline sequence, so it may reflect a read error. The chain carries TRBV2 and TRBJ1-5, with D possibly matching TRBD1 (6 bases). Germline CDR1 and CDR2: SNHLY and FYNNEI. CDR3 length equals 15 residues. The CDR3 DNA sequence: TGTGTCAGCAGGGGTACCCCCCGACAATTAAAGCCCCAGCATTTT. Translating it yields CVSRGTPRQLKPQHF.

This clonotype has a handful of counts. This chain links TRBV9 with TRBJ2-5, with 8 bases matching TRBD2. The germline V gene has CDR1 SGDLS and CDR2 YYNGEE. Germline trimming cut 3 bases from V and 1 base from J; bases unmatched to any gene: 2. This CDR3 is built from 14 residues. DNA for the CDR3: TGTGCCAGCAGCGCCGGACTAGCCCAAGAGACCCAGTACTTC. Residues: CASSAGLAQETQYF.

This clonotype was counted only a few times. The chain couples TRBV12-5 to TRBJ2-3, with D uncertain. This CDR3 region has 13 residues. The V end was cut by 6 bases, the J end by 2 bases, with 9 bases between. Per the germline V gene, CDR1 is LGHNT and CDR2 is FRNRAP. The CDR3 DNA is TGTGCTAGTGGCCCCTCCTCCACAGATACGCAGTATTTT. Residues: CASGPSSTDTQYF.

The chain has TRBV18 and TRBJ1-1; 7 nucleotides agree with TRBD1. Germline trimming cut 4 bases from V and 0 bases from J; bases unmatched to any gene: 8. CDR1 is KGHSH and CDR2 is LQKENI in the germline V gene. The CDR3 spans 16 residues. Here the CDR3 reads CASSRRQGILNTEAFF. CDR3 nucleotide sequence: TGTGCCAGCTCACGCCGACAGGGTATACTGAACACTGAAGCTTTCTTT.

In regard to this clonotype: One junction end does not reproduce the germline sequence, and a read error may be involved. The chain has TRBV5-1 and TRBJ2-5, with D tentatively TRBD2 (5 bases). The germline V gene encodes CDR1 SGHRS and CDR2 YFSETQ. The CDR3 totals 15 residues. The CDR3 sequence is CANSLEATSRETQYF. CDR3 nucleotides: TGCGCCAACAGCTTGGAAGCTACTAGTCGAGAGACCCAGTACTTC.